This TCR beta chain was profiled in a study of CD4+ T cells in melanoma. General observations from the study: Neoantigen-specific CD4+ T cells in melanoma reportedly had diverse differentiation states. CD8+ T cell, macrophage and B cell function reportedly correlated with neoantigen-specific CD4+ T cells.

Here immunoSEQ multiplex PCR was the method, and the copy in TCRdb shows in-frame clones only, minus some. The table lists more than 15,000 clones, roughly three quarters of them singletons. CDR1 is SNHLY and CDR2 is FYNNEI in the germline V gene. V was cut by 5 bases and J by 6 bases, with 11 bases left in between. This CDR3 contains 12 residues. Points on this clone: Its antigen is currently unknown.

This sequence was found in a human donor with melanoma. The rearrangement joins TRBV2 to TRBJ2-7; TRBD2 is a possible D gene (6 bases). The sample comprised cells from a culture (not recorded whether cultured in vitro). CDR3 protein: CASSSQGGEQYF. CDR3 sequence (DNA): TGTGCCAGCAGTTCCCAGGGAGGCGAGCAGTACTTC. Looking up the rest from reference TRBV2 and TRBJ2-7 gives the full variable domain: EPEVTQTPSHQVTQMGQEVILRCVPISNHLYFYWYRQILGQKVEFLVSFYNNEISEKSEIFDDQFSVERPDGSNFTLKIRSTKLEDSAMYFCASSSQGGEQYFGPGTRLTVT.